A single sample is the source of the 24 T cell receptor beta chains below, sequenced in a study of cytomegalovirus exposure and HLA in healthy donors. The PCR employed 60 Vbeta primers together with 13 Jbeta primers. This table comes from immunoSEQ multiplex PCR, and its TCRdb copy is limited to in-frame clones, with some not included. The sample yields around 75,000 clones, 75% to 80% seen once. The sequenced sample was PBMCs. All receptors come from a man in his forties in good health and CMV-seronegative.

V is TRBV10-2 and J is TRBJ2-1; TRBD2 aligns across 7 bases. There are 15 residues in the CDR3. CDR1 WSHSY and CDR2 SAAADI come from the germline V gene. V dropped 6 bases and J dropped 1; count of bases not matched to a gene: 6. The CDR3 here is CASRKGEGSYNEQFF. CDR3 sequence (DNA): TGCGCCAGCAGGAAAGGGGAGGGTTCCTACAATGAGCAGTTCTTC.

The chain has TRBV4-3 and TRBJ2-3; D is ambiguous. V was pared by 0 bases and J by 5 bases, with 18 bases between. Germline V gene sequence: CDR1 LGHNA, CDR2 YSLEER. This CDR3 is 17 amino acids long. CDR3 protein: CASSQDGPLAIGDTQYF. The DNA of the CDR3 is TGCGCCAGCAGCCAAGATGGTCCACTTGCCATCGGAGATACGCAGTATTTT.

The chain carries TRBV7-9 and TRBJ2-7; D remains unclear. Germline V gene data show CDR1 as SEHNR and CDR2 as FQNEAQ (reference sequence). Trimming stripped 1 base from V and 0 bases from J, with 10 bases between. The CDR3 loop spans 15 amino acids. The CDR3 sequence: CASSLEAIPSYEQYF. CDR3 DNA: TGTGCCAGCAGCTTAGAAGCCATACCCTCCTACGAGCAGTACTTC.

V gene TRBV6-6 combines with J gene TRBJ2-4, with 9 bases lining up with TRBD1. CDR3 length: 15 amino acids. V trimming: 9 bases; J trimming: 1 base; junction bases outside the gene matches: 7. Germline V gives CDR1 MNHNY, CDR2 SVGAGI (reference sequence). CDR3 bases: TGTGCCAGTGACAGGGGGATGTTGGCCAAAAACATTCAGTACTTC. It yields the protein CASDRGMLAKNIQYF.

The rearrangement uses TRBV4-1 and TRBJ2-1; 9 nucleotides match TRBD1. There are 16 residues in the CDR3. Germline CDR1 MGHRA, CDR2 YSYEKL. The trim removed 2 bases at V and 1 base at J, leaving 3 bases unmatched. As DNA, the CDR3 is TGCGCCAGCAGCCAACGGACAGGGGATTCCTACAATGAGCAGTTCTTC. This sequence encodes CASSQRTGDSYNEQFF.

This clone was detected a few times. CDR3 loop: CASSLGGEAGNTIYF. The CDR3 coding sequence is TGTGCCAGCAGTTTGGGAGGTGAGGCTGGAAACACCATATATTTT. The chain uses TRBV6-5 and TRBJ1-3, with unresolved D. The CDR3 runs 15 residues. Deletions cut 4 bases from V and 2 bases from J, with 12 bases between. Germline assignment: CDR1 MNHEY and CDR2 SVGAGI.

V usage is TRBV30 and J usage is TRBJ1-1, with 7 bases fitting TRBD1. The CDR3 sequence is 13 residues long. Germline loops: CDR1 GTSNPN, CDR2 SVGIG (reference sequence). Trimming took 3 bases from V and 3 from J; bases not matched to a gene: 4. The CDR3 DNA reads TGTGCCTGGAGCGGGACAGCTTACACTGAAGCTTTCTTT. As protein: CAWSGTAYTEAFF.

The rearrangement joins TRBV30 to TRBJ2-3; the match to TRBD2 covers 7 bases. From germline, CDR1 is GTSNPN and CDR2 SVGIG (reference sequence). V lost 0 bases and J lost 6; bases outside the gene matches: 9. The CDR3 is 15 amino acids. DNA of the CDR3: TGTGCCTGGAGTGTACGAGCGGGGCGTGGGGATACGCAGTATTTT. It codes for CAWSVRAGRGDTQYF. The whole variable domain, filled in from reference TRBV30 and TRBJ2-3, reads SQTIHQWPATLVQPVGSPLSLECTVEGTSNPNLYWYRQAAGRGLQLLFYSVGIGQISSEVPQNLSASRPQDRQFILSSKKLLLSDSGFYLCAWSVRAGRGDTQYFGPGTRLTVL.

The chain links TRBV29-1 to TRBJ1-1; D unclear. Germline assignment: CDR1 SQVTM and CDR2 ANQGSEA. The CDR3 consists of 15 residues. Trimming pared 4 bases from V and 1 base from J, leaving 16 bases between. CDR3 amino acids: CSVGPKPDSNTEAFF. DNA for the CDR3: TGCAGCGTTGGCCCCAAGCCGGACTCGAACACTGAAGCTTTCTTT.

The rearrangement links TRBV15 to TRBJ2-5; 8 bases are shared with TRBD2. Unmatched junction bases numbered 8, after V lost 0 bases and J lost 5 bases. Per germline, CDR1 LNHNV and CDR2 YYDKDF (reference sequence). CDR3 length: 16 residues. The CDR3, as DNA: TGTGCCACCAGCAGAGATAGCGGGGACGCCTGGGAGACCCAGTACTTC. Its translation: CATSRDSGDAWETQYF.

This clone was observed a few times. The chain combines TRBV19 with TRBJ1-2; D gene unclear. CDR1 is LNHDA and CDR2 is SQIVND in the germline V gene (reference sequence). The CDR3 spans 14 residues. Trimming took 7 bases from V and 3 from J, leaving 15 bases between them. The CDR3 is CASTLVGRDYGYTF. For the CDR3, the DNA is TGTGCCAGTACGTTGGTAGGTCGGGACTATGGCTACACCTTC.

This clone was observed once. The chain employs TRBV5-1 and TRBJ2-7, with 14 bases lining up with TRBD2. The germline CDR1 and CDR2 sequences are SGHRS and YFSETQ. This CDR3 spans 15 amino acids. The junction had 8 bases not matched to a gene; V was cut back by 3 bases and J by 9 bases. DNA of the CDR3: TGCGCCAGCAGCTCACAGACTAGCGGGGGGGCTGGGCAGTACTTC. It is translated as CASSSQTSGGAGQYF.

V gene TRBV5-1 combines with J gene TRBJ2-7; TRBD1 matches at 7 bases. V shed 5 bases and J 3 bases; nucleotides not matched to a gene: 5. Germline lookup yields CDR1 SGHRS and CDR2 YFSETQ. This CDR3 spans 13 amino acids. CDR3 in DNA: TGCGCCAGCAGGTGGGACAGTAGCTACGAGCAGTACTTC. Translation: CASRWDSSYEQYF.

This clone was detected once. The V and J genes are TRBV7-9 and TRBJ2-5, with 8 bases lining up with TRBD2. TRBJ2-7 matches the DNA end more closely, so the J call is doubtful. Germline loops: CDR1 SEHNR, CDR2 FQNEAQ (reference sequence). The CDR3 runs 18 residues. The CDR3 protein is CASSPPTGGHTTPDEQYF. As DNA, the CDR3 is TGTGCCAGCAGCCCCCCGACGGGAGGGCATACGACTCCCGACGAGCAGTACTTC.

V usage is TRBV19 and J usage is TRBJ1-4; 8 nucleotides agree with TRBD1. The CDR3 runs to 16 residues. Germline V gene sequence: CDR1 LNHDA, CDR2 SQIVND (reference sequence). V was clipped by 3 bases and J by 7 bases; unmatched bases: 10. CDR3 in DNA: TGTGCCAGTAGTATGGGCAGGGGGCTCGCAGTTGAAAAACTGTTTTTT. As protein: CASSMGRGLAVEKLFF. Combining the CDR3 with reference TRBV19 and TRBJ1-4 gives the whole variable domain DGGITQSPKYLFRKEGQNVTLSCEQNLNHDAMYWYRQDPGQGLRLIYYSQIVNDFQKGDIAEGYSVSREKKESFPLTVTSAQKNPTAFYLCASSMGRGLAVEKLFFGSGTQLSVL.

This rearrangement joins TRBV7-6 to TRBJ1-5; D is ambiguous. Germline CDR1 SGHVS, CDR2 FNYEAQ. This CDR3 region has 13 residues. V shed 5 bases and J shed 4 bases, with 9 bases lying between them. The CDR3 bases are TGTGCCAGCAGCACCGACACGAATCAGCCCCAGCATTTT. As protein: CASSTDTNQPQHF.

V usage is TRBV29-1 and J usage is TRBJ2-1, with a tentative D call TRBD2 (7 bases). Germline V gene sequence: CDR1 SQVTM, CDR2 ANQGSEA. The ends were cut back, 6 bases at V and 7 bases at J, with 22 bases in the middle. The CDR3 is 15 amino acids. This CDR3 reads CSVQGRGGVWNEQFF. As DNA, the CDR3 is TGCAGCGTCCAAGGCAGGGGAGGGGTATGGAATGAGCAGTTCTTC.

The CDR3 sequence is CASRIGTANTGELFF. The CDR3, as DNA: TGCGCCAGCAGGATCGGGACAGCTAACACCGGGGAGCTGTTTTTT. This chain connects TRBV5-1 to TRBJ2-2, with 7 positions matching TRBD1. The germline V gene encodes CDR1 SGHRS and CDR2 YFSETQ. V lost 5 bases to trimming and J lost 2 bases; unmatched junction nucleotides: 6. This CDR3 comprises 15 residues. Full variable domain (missing parts from reference TRBV5-1 and TRBJ2-2): KAGVTQTPRYLIKTRGQQVTLSCSPISGHRSVSWYQQTPGQGLQFLFEYFSETQRNKGNFPGRFSGRQFSNSRSEMNVSTLELGDSALYLCASRIGTANTGELFFGEGSRLTVL.

The table lists this clone with a count of one. The chain recombines TRBV29-1 with TRBJ1-6, with D unclear. Trimming pared 7 bases from V and 7 bases from J, leaving 14 bases between. In germline, CDR1 is SQVTM, CDR2 ANQGSEA. The CDR3 loop spans 13 amino acids. CDR3 coding DNA: TGCAGCGCAGCGAGGAATGAAAATTCACCCCTCCACTTT. It specifies CSAARNENSPLHF. The variable domain in full, with the rest retrieved from reference TRBV29-1 and TRBJ1-6, is SAVISQKPSRDICQRGTSLTIQCQVDSQVTMMFWYRQQPGQSLTLIATANQGSEATYESGFVIDKFPISRPNLTFSTLTVSNMSPEDSSIYLCSAARNENSPLHFGNGTRLTVT.

There are a few counts of this clone. The V gene is TRBV11-2, the J gene TRBJ1-2, with 9 bases fitting TRBD1. Germline V gene lookup returns CDR1 SGHAT and CDR2 FQNNGV. The V gene end was trimmed by 5 bases and the J gene end by 8 bases; junction bases not matched to a gene: 18. The CDR3 loop spans 17 amino acids. The CDR3 sequence: CASSPTLRGQGRRGYTF. The DNA of the CDR3 is TGTGCCAGCAGCCCAACCCTCCGGGGACAGGGAAGAAGAGGCTACACCTTC.

The V call is TRBV2, the J call TRBJ2-1; 8 bases fit TRBD1. CDR3 length: 15 residues. Germline values: CDR1 SNHLY, CDR2 FYNNEI. V lost 2 bases, J lost 3 bases, and 3 bases stayed unmatched. The DNA of the CDR3 is TGTGCCAGCAGTGAATCCGGGACAGGCTACAATGAGCAGTTCTTC. It translates to CASSESGTGYNEQFF.

The chain is built from TRBV5-1 and TRBJ2-7; 11 nucleotides line up with TRBD1. This CDR3 has 14 residues. The V and J ends lost 0 bases and 6 bases, in that order; junction bases with no gene match: 2. The germline CDR1 and CDR2 sequences are SGHRS and YFSETQ. Here the CDR3 DNA reads TGCGCCAGCAGCTTGGGGACAGGGGGCTGCGAGCAGTACTTC. This sequence encodes CASSLGTGGCEQYF.

Only one count was recorded for this clone. The rearrangement joins TRBV10-3 to TRBJ1-5, with D hard to call. The germline CDR1 and CDR2 sequences are ENHRY and SYGVKD. This CDR3 has 12 residues. V was pared by 2 bases and J by 7 bases, with 6 bases between. The CDR3 loop is CAISESLQPQHF. CDR3 sequence (DNA): TGTGCCATCAGTGAGAGCTTGCAGCCCCAGCATTTT.

The chain couples TRBV7-2 to TRBJ1-5; TRBD1 matches at 10 bases. The CDR3 loop spans 15 amino acids. The germline CDR1 and CDR2 sequences are SGHTA and FQGNSA. J was trimmed by 6 bases and V by 5 bases; bases with no gene match: 7. The CDR3 DNA sequence: TGTGCCAGCAGCCTTCGACAGGGGGCTTTTCAGCCCCAGCATTTT. Translation gives CASSLRQGAFQPQHF.